These 13 T cell receptor beta chains share one sample of origin, sequenced in a study of CD8+ T cells in alopecia areata. It was cDNA, reverse transcribed from extracted RNA, that served as the sequencing template. Clones were read by immunoSEQ multiplex PCR, and TCRdb kept only the in-frame ones, dropping some. The data hold about 150,000 clones, with around 55% observed a single time. Here the sequenced sample was CD8+ T cells sorted from blood, taken at week 0. These receptors originate from a human donor with alopecia areata.

The CDR3 reads CATSTDRAYHEQYF. CDR3 DNA sequence: TGTGCCACCAGCACCGACAGGGCCTACCACGAGCAGTACTTC. The V and J genes are TRBV15 and TRBJ2-7; 7 nucleotides align to TRBD1. This CDR3 contains 14 residues. J was trimmed by 5 bases and V by 4 bases; bases with no gene match: 8. The germline gives CDR1 LNHNV, CDR2 YYDKDF (reference sequence).

The gene calls are TRBV7-8 and TRBJ2-7; 8 positions agree with TRBD1. The CDR3 runs 14 residues. Germline values: CDR1 SGHVS, CDR2 FQNEAQ. V lost 5 bases to trimming and J lost 2 bases; unmatched junction nucleotides: 5. Here the CDR3 DNA reads TGTGCCAGCAGCCCGGGGACAGGTCCCTACGAGCAGTACTTC. This sequence encodes CASSPGTGPYEQYF.

The chain couples TRBV4-3 to TRBJ1-2; TRBD1 matches at 8 bases. CDR1 and CDR2 from the germline V gene are LGHNA and YSLEER. The CDR3 is made up of 16 amino acids. V gave up 1 base and J gave up 7 bases; unmatched junction bases: 11. CDR3 nucleotides: TGCGCCAGCAGCCAAGTTGGCCAGGGGGCTCGATTTGGCTACACCTTC. Encoded protein: CASSQVGQGARFGYTF.

This clone was counted between two and nine times. This sequence joins TRBV27 and TRBJ1-1, with D perhaps TRBD1 (5 bases). Germline CDR1 MNHEY, CDR2 SMNVEV (reference sequence). There are 14 residues in the CDR3. Trimming shortened V by 5 bases and J by 0 bases, and 10 bases separated the two germline ends. In DNA form, the CDR3 reads TGTGCCAGCAGTCCAAGACAGATGAACACTGAAGCTTTCTTT. Its protein product is CASSPRQMNTEAFF.

The V and J genes are TRBV6-5 and TRBJ1-1; no firm D call. Germline V lookup: CDR1 MNHEY, CDR2 SVGAGI. V dropped 3 bases and J dropped 1 base, with 12 bases sitting between them. There are 15 residues in the CDR3. CDR3 loop: CASSYLPNANTEAFF. CDR3 nucleotides: TGTGCCAGCAGTTATCTTCCAAATGCGAACACTGAAGCTTTCTTT.

This chain joins TRBV7-2 and TRBJ2-2; 7 bases map to TRBD1. V lost 5 bases, J lost 3 bases, and 6 bases stayed unmatched. The length of the CDR3 is 15 residues. Germline CDR1 reads SGHTA; CDR2 reads FQGNSA. CDR3 DNA: TGTGCCAGCAGCGTCCTCGGGACAGACACCGGGGAGCTGTTTTTT. This sequence encodes CASSVLGTDTGELFF.

The V call is TRBV7-6, the J call TRBJ2-5; TRBD2 matches at 11 bases. This CDR3 contains 16 residues. With V trimmed by 3 bases and J by 9 bases, 12 bases remained unmatched. CDR1 is SGHVS, CDR2 FNYEAQ, per germline. CDR3 sequence: CASSFPLAGGLPAQYF. CDR3 DNA sequence: TGTGCCAGCAGCTTCCCTCTAGCGGGGGGCCTTCCGGCCCAGTACTTC.

This clone was detected only a few times. The chain couples TRBV4-3 to TRBJ1-2, with unresolved D. Trimming cost V 3 bases and J 3 bases, with 11 bases left between them. From germline, CDR1 is LGHNA and CDR2 YSLEER. The CDR3 runs 14 residues. The CDR3, as DNA: TGCGCCAGCAGCCACCTGGAGGGTGACTATGGCTACACCTTC. Translating gives CASSHLEGDYGYTF.

The V call is TRBV4-3, the J call TRBJ2-1; 9 nucleotides line up with TRBD2. V shed 4 bases and J 7 bases; nucleotides not matched to a gene: 11. CDR1 and CDR2 from the germline V gene are LGHNA and YSLEER. The CDR3 is made up of 16 amino acids. CDR3 nucleotide sequence: TGCGCCAGCAGCCCCGGACTAGCGACTTTCCCGAATGAGCAGTTCTTC. It yields the protein CASSPGLATFPNEQFF.

The chain recombines TRBV5-1 with TRBJ1-6; D is perhaps TRBD1 (5 bases). Germline assignment: CDR1 SGHRS and CDR2 YFSETQ. V shed 8 bases and J shed 5 bases, with 11 bases lying between them. This CDR3 contains 13 residues. The CDR3 loop reads CASRQRNNSPLHF. In nucleotides, the CDR3 is TGCGCCAGTAGACAGAGAAATAATTCACCCCTCCACTTT.

The rearrangement joins TRBV9 to TRBJ2-3; tentative D call: TRBD2 (7 bases). Germline loops: CDR1 SGDLS, CDR2 YYNGEE. V gave up 0 bases and J gave up 2 bases, with 10 bases separating them. The CDR3 runs to 15 residues. CDR3 amino acids: CASSVAGGLTDTQYF. CDR3 in DNA: TGTGCCAGCAGCGTAGCGGGGGGCCTCACAGATACGCAGTATTTT.

J is TRBJ1-2 and V is TRBV28; D is ambiguous. The CDR3 sequence is 13 residues long. The V end was cut by 3 bases, the J end by 6 bases, with 11 bases between. CDR1 is MDHEN and CDR2 is SYDVKM in the germline V gene. The CDR3 DNA reads TGTGCCAGCAGTTTCGACCGACCAAATGGCTACACCTTC. This codes for CASSFDRPNGYTF.

This clone was counted only a few times. The V gene is TRBV29-1, the J gene TRBJ2-7; possible D gene TRBD2, 6 bases. Between the trimmed V and J ends, which lost 6 bases and 1 base, there was a span of 13 bases. This CDR3 is 13 amino acids long. Germline CDR1 SQVTM, CDR2 ANQGSEA. Written as DNA, the CDR3 is TGCAGCGTAACAGGAGGGAATTCCTACGAGCAGTACTTC. Amino acids: CSVTGGNSYEQYF.